Presented here are 27 T cell receptor beta chains from one specimen sequenced in a study of T cell repertoires in cytomegalovirus infection. Each CDR3 protein is one row after TCRdb ran MiXCR on the reads. The data contain a few hundred thousand distinct CDR3 sequences, 20% to 30% of them singletons. No antigen has been assigned to these receptors. Here the sequenced sample was cultured PBMCs, taken from culture after CMV antigen stimulation. The receptors were sampled from a human donor in good health (CMV status not recorded). Some clones in this sample may be carry-over from other donors' samples.

This rearrangement joins TRBV6-2 or TRBV6-3 to TRBJ2-5, with 11 bases matching TRBD2. The ends lost 2 bases at V and 1 base at J; junction bases unmatched: 18. The CDR3 spans 21 residues. In germline, CDR1 is MNHEY, CDR2 SVGEGT. CDR3 DNA sequence: TGTGCCAGCAGTTACCTTGTCTCATCGACTAGCGGGAAGGACCCCCAAGAGACCCAGTACTTC. Encoded protein: CASSYLVSSTSGKDPQETQYF.

In its sample, this clonotype was seen many times. V is TRBV9 and J is TRBJ1-1; no firm D call. The germline V gene has CDR1 SGDLS and CDR2 YYNGEE. V was shortened by 3 bases and J by 0 bases, with 12 bases between the two germline ends. The CDR3 runs 15 residues. Here the CDR3 reads CASSADGVMNTEAFF. For the CDR3, the DNA is TGTGCCAGCAGCGCAGACGGAGTGATGAACACTGAAGCTTTCTTT.

CDR3 DNA: TGTGCCACCAGTGATCCCTCGACAGTGTATGGCTACACCTTC. It encodes CATSDPSTVYGYTF. V gene TRBV24-1 combines with J gene TRBJ1-2, with a possible D match to TRBD1 (5 bases). The CDR3 loop spans 14 amino acids. CDR1 KGHDR and CDR2 SFDVKD come from the germline V gene. The V gene lost 3 bases and the J gene lost 5 bases, with 12 bases spanning the gap.

The chain joins TRBV7-2 to TRBJ2-2, with 7 bases lining up with TRBD2. The V gene end was trimmed by 7 bases and the J gene end by 4 bases; junction bases not matched to a gene: 3. CDR1 and CDR2 from the germline V gene are SGHTA and FQGNSA. This CDR3 spans 13 amino acids. As DNA, the CDR3 is TGTGCCAGCACCAGCGGGATCACCGGGGAGCTGTTTTTT. Residues: CASTSGITGELFF.

This clonotype has just a few counts. The V call is TRBV12-3 or TRBV12-4, the J call TRBJ2-4; TRBD2 agrees at 7 bases. The CDR3 length is 13 residues. With 6 bases clipped from V and 9 bases from J, the junction kept 8 bases outside the gene matches. This CDR3 is CASRTREAGIQYF. In nucleotides, the CDR3 is TGTGCCAGCAGAACCCGGGAGGCTGGCATTCAGTACTTC.

This clonotype appeared a few times. The chain uses TRBV11-2 and TRBJ2-5, with unresolved D. The CDR3 spans 13 residues. Germline lookup yields CDR1 SGHAT and CDR2 FQNNGV. V gave up 8 bases and J gave up 2 bases, with 12 bases separating them. The CDR3 nucleotides read TGTGCCAGCGCAATGGGCCAACAAGAGACCCAGTACTTC. Translated: CASAMGQQETQYF.

This clonotype was observed many times. The chain couples TRBV7-2 to TRBJ1-6; D may be TRBD1 (5 bases). This CDR3 is built from 13 residues. V lost 5 bases and J 9 bases, leaving 11 bases between the germline ends. Germline values: CDR1 SGHTA, CDR2 FQGNSA. CDR3 sequence reads: CASSPFGGSPLHF. The DNA of the CDR3 is TGTGCCAGCAGCCCCTTTGGGGGTTCACCCCTCCACTTT.

In its sample, this clonotype was seen a few times. The chain joins TRBV20-1 to TRBJ1-4; weak D call: TRBD1 (5 bases). The CDR3 contains 14 residues. The germline CDR1 and CDR2 sequences are DFQATT and SNEGSKA (reference sequence). The V and J ends lost 0 bases and 5 bases respectively, with 10 bases between them. This CDR3 is CSARDGTINEKLFF. The DNA for the CDR3 is TGCAGTGCTAGAGACGGGACTATCAATGAAAAACTGTTTTTT.

The rearrangement joins TRBV7-8 to TRBJ2-2; maybe TRBD1 (5 bases). This CDR3 contains 15 residues. CDR1 and CDR2 from the germline V gene are SGHVS and FQNEAQ. Between the trimmed V and J ends, which lost 6 bases and 3 bases, there was a span of 14 bases. CDR3 region: CASRPTGWDTGELFF. The CDR3 bases are TGTGCCAGCAGACCTACAGGATGGGACACCGGGGAGCTGTTTTTT.

This clonotype was picked up a small number of times. DNA for the CDR3: TGCGCCAGCAGCCAAGACGGATCGGGACAGGGGGTTTACGAGCAGTACTTC. It codes for CASSQDGSGQGVYEQYF. This chain links TRBV4-1 with TRBJ2-7, with TRBD1 matching over 11 bases. This CDR3 contains 17 residues. Per the germline V gene, CDR1 is MGHRA and CDR2 is YSYEKL. With V trimmed by 0 bases and J by 4 bases, 8 bases remained unmatched.

This clonotype was observed at least ten times. DNA for the CDR3: TGTGCCAGCAGCTTATCGGAGGGGCAGGGACAGTTCTTC. Translated: CASSLSEGQGQFF. This chain connects TRBV7-2 to TRBJ2-1; the D gene is possibly TRBD2 (6 bases). This CDR3 comprises 13 residues. V gave up 2 bases and J gave up 13 bases, with 15 bases separating them. CDR1 and CDR2 (germline): SGHTA, FQGNSA.

There are a few counts of this clonotype. The DNA for the CDR3 is TGTGCCAGCAGCCCTACTGGACAGGGGAACAATGAGCAGTTCTTC. Amino acids: CASSPTGQGNNEQFF. J is TRBJ2-1 and V is TRBV7-9; the match to TRBD1 covers 9 bases. Germline V gene sequence: CDR1 SEHNR, CDR2 FQNEAQ (reference sequence). The ends lost 5 bases at V and 5 bases at J; junction bases unmatched: 7. The CDR3 totals 15 residues. Using reference TRBV7-9 and TRBJ2-1 for the parts outside the CDR3, the full variable domain is DTGVSQNPRHKITKRGQNVTFRCDPISEHNRLYWYRQTLGQGPEFLTYFQNEAQLEKSRLLSDRFSAERPKGSFSTLEIQRTEQGDSAMYLCASSPTGQGNNEQFFGPGTRLTVL.

The chain employs TRBV10-3 and TRBJ2-7; TRBD2 matches at 14 bases. Germline V CDR1 and CDR2: ENHRY, SYGVKD. Losses at the gene ends were 4 bases for V and 0 bases for J; bases not matched to a gene: 5. The CDR3 runs 17 residues. CDR3 bases: TGTGCCATCAGTGGTCGGGGACTAGCGGGAGTCTCCTACGAGCAGTACTTC. Translation: CAISGRGLAGVSYEQYF.

The genes are TRBV6-2 or TRBV6-3 and TRBJ2-7, with 16 bases identical to TRBD2. The CDR3 extends over 17 amino acids. Germline-derived CDR1 and CDR2 are MNHEY and SVGEGT. Trimming at V came to 6 bases and at J to 6 bases, leaving 11 bases not matched to a gene. The CDR3 protein is CASRDGTSGRAWSEQYV. The DNA for the CDR3 is TGTGCCAGCAGAGACGGGACTAGCGGGAGGGCCTGGAGCGAGCAGTACGTC.

The chain's CDR3 is CASSSGTLHSGNTIYF. CDR3 nucleotide sequence: TGTGCCAGCTCGTCCGGGACACTTCACTCTGGAAACACCATATATTTT. The chain has TRBV18 and TRBJ1-3, with D tentatively TRBD1 (6 bases). Germline values: CDR1 KGHSH, CDR2 LQKENI. The CDR3 runs to 16 residues. With 6 bases removed from V and 0 bases from J, the gap between germline ends came to 15 bases.

This clonotype was seen repeatedly, ten times or more. The chain couples TRBV7-2 to TRBJ2-1; 9 bases match TRBD1. Germline assignment: CDR1 SGHTA and CDR2 FQGNSA. This CDR3 region has 15 residues. J lost 2 bases, V lost 6 bases, and 5 bases had no gene match. The CDR3 sequence is CASSLTGGPYNEQFF. In DNA form, the CDR3 reads TGTGCCAGCAGTTTGACAGGGGGGCCCTACAATGAGCAGTTCTTC.

This rearrangement joins TRBV20-1 to TRBJ2-3; 14 bases are a match to TRBD2. The germline V gene encodes CDR1 DFQATT and CDR2 SNEGSKA (reference sequence). This CDR3 comprises 15 residues. The trim removed 3 bases at V and 1 base at J, leaving 0 bases unmatched. CDR3 protein: CSARGLAGGTDTQYF. The CDR3 DNA is TGCAGTGCTAGGGGACTAGCGGGAGGCACAGATACGCAGTATTTT.

This clonotype occurred once. This chain links TRBV6-2 or TRBV6-3 with TRBJ2-1; 10 bases are shared with TRBD2. Germline V gene data show CDR1 as MNHEY and CDR2 as SVGEGT. CDR3 size: 16 residues. The V and J ends lost 5 bases and 7 bases, in that order; junction bases with no gene match: 11. The CDR3, as DNA: TGTGCCAGCAGTGACCCGAGGGGACTAGCGAGGAATGAGCAGTTCTTC. Encoded protein: CASSDPRGLARNEQFF.

This clonotype showed up just a few times. V gene TRBV12-5 combines with J gene TRBJ2-2, with 13 bases aligning to TRBD2. With 1 base clipped from V and 0 bases from J, the junction kept 5 bases outside the gene matches. Germline CDR1 is LGHNT and CDR2 is FRNRAP. CDR3 length equals 19 residues. Here the CDR3 reads CASGLGLAGGNANTGELFF. The CDR3 coding sequence is TGTGCTAGTGGTTTGGGACTAGCGGGAGGAAACGCGAACACCGGGGAGCTGTTTTTT.

The CDR3 DNA follows: TGTGCCCCCCTCGGGCGGGATACGCAGTATTTT. As protein: CAPLGRDTQYF. The chain uses TRBV6-4 and TRBJ2-3; no definite D call. The CDR3 is 11 residues long. V gave up 11 bases and J gave up 6 bases, with 12 bases separating them. The germline CDR1 and CDR2 sequences are MRHNA and SNTAGT.

This sequence joins TRBV7-2 and TRBJ2-5; D is possibly TRBD1 or TRBD2 (6 bases each). Germline assignment: CDR1 SGHTA and CDR2 FQGNSA. The length of the CDR3 is 15 residues. V was shortened by 3 bases and J by 3 bases, with 14 bases between the two germline ends. This CDR3 reads CASSFPTGGEETQYF. The CDR3 nucleotides read TGTGCCAGCAGCTTCCCGACAGGAGGGGAAGAGACCCAGTACTTC.

A few counts support this clonotype. The gene calls are TRBV6-1 and TRBJ2-7; 7 bases line up with TRBD1. Losses at the gene ends were 7 bases for V and 4 bases for J; bases not matched to a gene: 13. This CDR3 is built from 15 residues. Germline values: CDR1 MNHNS, CDR2 SASEGT. This CDR3 is CASILGRDSSYEQYV. The DNA of the CDR3 is TGTGCCAGCATCTTGGGCCGGGACAGTTCTTACGAGCAGTACGTC.

V and J are TRBV18 and TRBJ1-2, with D perhaps matching TRBD1 (6 bases). The CDR3 is 17 residues long. Trimming removed 3 bases at V and 0 bases at J, with 17 bases between. CDR1 is KGHSH and CDR2 is LQKENI in the germline V gene. The CDR3 region is CASSPVRGLPANYGYTF. In DNA form, the CDR3 reads TGTGCCAGCTCACCTGTCCGGGGGCTTCCAGCTAACTATGGCTACACCTTC.

The chain employs TRBV12-3 or TRBV12-4 and TRBJ2-5; 8 nucleotides match TRBD2. The CDR3 is 15 amino acids. Trimming removed 4 bases from V and 4 bases from J; junction bases left unmatched: 8. The CDR3 region is CASSWGSGKGETQYF. The CDR3 DNA follows: TGTGCCAGCAGTTGGGGTAGCGGGAAAGGAGAGACCCAGTACTTC.

This clonotype was seen more than once but under ten times. The rearrangement joins TRBV19 to TRBJ2-1; 9 bases line up with TRBD2. The V gene's germline CDR1 is LNHDA and CDR2 SQIVND (reference sequence). The length of the CDR3 is 14 residues. J gave up 8 bases and V 7 bases, and 9 bases lay outside the gene matches. Here the CDR3 DNA reads TGTGCCAGTACCTTGGGACTAGCAGGCGATGAGCAGTTCTTC. Encoded protein: CASTLGLAGDEQFF.

This clonotype showed up many times. CDR3 DNA sequence: TGTGCCAGCACCCCTACTGGAAATGGGGACGAGCAGTACTTC. It encodes CASTPTGNGDEQYF. The J gene is TRBJ2-7, the V gene TRBV7-6; no definite D call. Looked up from germline, CDR1 is SGHVS and CDR2 is FNYEAQ. V shed 7 bases and J shed 5 bases, with 18 bases lying between them. The CDR3 covers 14 residues.

Many counts were recorded for this clonotype. This chain links TRBV7-9 with TRBJ2-1, with D maybe TRBD1 (6 bases). Trimming removed 8 bases at V and 8 bases at J, with 19 bases between. Germline assignment: CDR1 SEHNR and CDR2 FQNEAQ (reference sequence). CDR3 size: 14 residues. As DNA, the CDR3 is TGTGCCAGCGGAAATCGGTCCAGGGGCCATGAGCAGTTCTTC. Amino acids: CASGNRSRGHEQFF.